The 19 T cell receptor beta chains below come from one sample, sequenced in a study of T cell responses to AZD1222 COVID-19 vaccine. The method was immunoSEQ multiplex PCR; TCRdb's version includes in-frame clones alone and lacks a portion of them. The top ten hold roughly 6.9% of the sample, which has some 150,000 clones, approximately 90% seen once. This specimen consisted of peripheral blood, obtained after recovery from COVID-19. The receptor set was obtained from an adult who had recovered from COVID-19.

Comment on this clone: The sample contains more than one DNA sequence encoding this CDR3. The rearrangement uses TRBV4-3 and TRBJ2-3; 10 nucleotides line up with TRBD2. Germline assignment: CDR1 LGHNA and CDR2 YSLEER. CDR3 size: 18 residues. Trimming removed 0 bases from V and 4 bases from J; junction bases left unmatched: 10. CDR3 coding DNA: TGCGCCAGCAGCCAAGATTTAGCGGGGGGTTTATTAGCAGATACGCAGTATTTT. This codes for CASSQDLAGGLLADTQYF.

In this sample, this clone turned up a few times. This sequence joins TRBV7-2 and TRBJ2-1; a possible D gene is TRBD1 (5 bases). With 6 bases removed from V and 0 bases from J, the gap between germline ends came to 6 bases. The germline V gene has CDR1 SGHTA and CDR2 FQGNSA. This CDR3 is built from 13 residues. The CDR3 bases are TGTGCCAGCAGGCAGGGCTCCTACAATGAGCAGTTCTTC. Encoded protein: CASRQGSYNEQFF.

This chain joins TRBV7-2 and TRBJ1-3; D gene unclear. The V gene lost 2 bases and the J gene lost 2 bases, with 13 bases spanning the gap. Per the germline V gene, CDR1 is SGHTA and CDR2 is FQGNSA. The CDR3 extends over 16 amino acids. CDR3 in DNA: TGTGCCAGCAGCTTAAATCAGGTGTTAGCTGGAAACACCATATATTTT. It encodes CASSLNQVLAGNTIYF.

J is TRBJ2-7 and V is TRBV3-1 (or the pseudogene TRBV3-2); D is perhaps TRBD2 (7 bases). Germline CDR1 LGHDT, CDR2 YNNKEL (reference sequence). Between the trimmed V and J ends, which lost 2 bases and 0 bases, there was a span of 11 bases. The CDR3 spans 15 residues. The CDR3 DNA reads as TGTGCCAGCAGCCAATCGGGGGGCCTCTCCTACGAGCAGTACTTC. It specifies CASSQSGGLSYEQYF.

This clone was picked up one time. The J gene is TRBJ2-1, the V gene TRBV4-1; 11 bases match TRBD2. CDR3 size: 16 residues. Germline CDR1 and CDR2: MGHRA and YSYEKL. Losses at the gene ends were 1 base for V and 8 bases for J; bases not matched to a gene: 7. CDR3 bases: TGCGCCAGCAGCCAAGTCTTGACTAGCGGGAACGATGAGCAGTTCTTC. Its protein product is CASSQVLTSGNDEQFF.

This chain connects TRBV5-6 to TRBJ1-6; D possibly corresponds to TRBD1 (5 bases). Deletions cut 1 base from V and 8 bases from J, with 19 bases between. Germline loops: CDR1 SGHDT, CDR2 YYEEEE. The CDR3 runs to 17 residues. The CDR3 bases are TGTGCCAGCAGCTTGCGTTTAGGGCAGGGTTTTGATTCACCCCTCCACTTT. This codes for CASSLRLGQGFDSPLHF.

The chain is built from TRBV10-1 and TRBJ2-3, with D perhaps matching TRBD1 (7 bases). CDR1 WNHNN and CDR2 SYGVQD come from the germline V gene (reference sequence). The CDR3 is 14 amino acids. Deletions cut 5 bases from V and 5 bases from J, with 14 bases between. The CDR3 loop is CASSREYRGDTQYF. The CDR3, as DNA: TGCGCCAGCAGTCGGGAGTACAGGGGAGATACGCAGTATTTT.

The CDR3 DNA follows: TGCAGCGCCGGGGCAGGCTGGGGGATGAACACTGAAGCTTTCTTT. It translates to CSAGAGWGMNTEAFF. The chain joins TRBV29-1 to TRBJ1-1; D perhaps matches TRBD1 (5 bases). Germline values: CDR1 SQVTM, CDR2 ANQGSEA. Trimming removed 7 bases at V and 0 bases at J, with 18 bases between. This CDR3 contains 15 residues.

The chain recombines TRBV6-1 with TRBJ1-5; D is possibly TRBD1 (6 bases). Germline V gene sequence: CDR1 MNHNS, CDR2 SASEGT. CDR3 length: 15 amino acids. Trimming stripped 3 bases from V and 1 base from J, with 10 bases between. CDR3 residues: CASSDRGRSNQPQHF. The CDR3 nucleotides are TGTGCCAGCAGTGACAGGGGTCGGAGCAATCAGCCCCAGCATTTT.

The chain carries TRBV12-3 or TRBV12-4 and TRBJ2-3; D is ambiguous. The ends were cut back, 3 bases at V and 1 base at J, with 2 bases in the middle. The CDR3 spans 12 residues. The CDR3 region has the DNA TGTGCCAGCAGTTTTGGCACAGATACGCAGTATTTT. It codes for CASSFGTDTQYF.

CDR3 residues: CASSPWTGDEQYF. The CDR3 nucleotides are TGTGCCAGCAGTCCATGGACAGGAGACGAGCAGTACTTC. The chain links TRBV6-2 or TRBV6-3 to TRBJ2-7, with 7 positions matching TRBD1. V dropped 5 bases and J dropped 5; count of bases not matched to a gene: 6. The CDR3 length is 13 residues. CDR1 and CDR2 from the germline V gene are MNHEY and SVGEGT.

This chain uses TRBV6-5 with TRBJ2-7; D possibly uses TRBD1 or TRBD2 (5 bases each). Germline-derived CDR1 and CDR2 are MNHEY and SVGAGI. Trimming shortened V by 9 bases and J by 2 bases, and 11 bases separated the two germline ends. The CDR3 length is 12 residues. The CDR3 reads CASGHGAYEQYF. In DNA form, the CDR3 reads TGTGCCAGTGGACACGGGGCCTACGAGCAGTACTTC.

The chain combines TRBV5-1 with TRBJ2-1; TRBD2 matches 8 bases. CDR1 is SGHRS, CDR2 YFSETQ, per germline. The trim removed 0 bases at V and 12 bases at J, leaving 5 bases unmatched. The CDR3 has 13 residues. Here the CDR3 DNA reads TGCGCCAGCAGCTTGGGGACTAGCAGACCGCAGTTCTTC. Its protein is CASSLGTSRPQFF.

The J gene is TRBJ1-5, the V gene TRBV6-6, with D perhaps matching TRBD1 (6 bases). CDR1 MNHNY and CDR2 SVGAGI come from the germline V gene (reference sequence). CDR3 length equals 14 residues. Trimming stripped 7 bases from V and 7 bases from J, with 17 bases between. CDR3 in DNA: TGTGCCAGCATTGGGACACCAGGGAACCAGCCCCAGCATTTT. Translating gives CASIGTPGNQPQHF.

The chain combines TRBV19 with TRBJ2-3, with D perhaps matching TRBD2 (7 bases). The germline V and J ends were trimmed by 5 bases and 4 bases, with 22 bases remaining between them. The CDR3 contains 17 residues. From germline, CDR1 is LNHDA and CDR2 SQIVND (reference sequence). This chain's CDR3 is CASSYRSGGVSSDTQYF. The CDR3 nucleotides are TGTGCCAGTAGTTACAGATCGGGGGGCGTCAGTTCAGATACGCAGTATTTT.

This chain joins TRBV29-1 and TRBJ1-2; TRBD1 matches at 7 bases. V lost 7 bases to trimming and J lost 3 bases; unmatched junction nucleotides: 8. CDR3 length: 13 residues. Per the germline V gene, CDR1 is SQVTM and CDR2 is ANQGSEA. CDR3 nucleotide sequence: TGCAGCGCGACAGGGTGGTCGGACTATGGCTACACCTTC. Amino acids: CSATGWSDYGYTF.

The V and J genes are TRBV19 and TRBJ1-3, with 7 bases fitting TRBD1. In germline, CDR1 is LNHDA, CDR2 SQIVND (reference sequence). Germline trimming cut 4 bases from V and 4 bases from J; bases unmatched to any gene: 4. This CDR3 is built from 14 residues. The CDR3 region has the DNA TGTGCCAGTAGTAGAGGGGACAGAGGAAACACCATATATTTT. This encodes CASSRGDRGNTIYF.

The chain has TRBV9 and TRBJ2-1; unclear D gene. Germline CDR1 SGDLS, CDR2 YYNGEE. This CDR3 contains 14 residues. V was trimmed by 6 bases and J by 3 bases, leaving 13 bases between them. CDR3 nucleotides: TGTGCCAGCAACCAAAACACAGACTACAATGAGCAGTTCTTC. Amino acids: CASNQNTDYNEQFF.

The chain has TRBV28 and TRBJ2-1, with 16 bases lining up with TRBD2. With V trimmed by 3 bases and J by 8 bases, 7 bases remained unmatched. Germline V gene lookup returns CDR1 MDHEN and CDR2 SYDVKM. The CDR3 runs 17 residues. CDR3 DNA: TGTGCCAGCAGTTTGGGGACTAGCGGGAGGGGCGCCTATGAGCAGTTCTTC. This encodes CASSLGTSGRGAYEQFF.